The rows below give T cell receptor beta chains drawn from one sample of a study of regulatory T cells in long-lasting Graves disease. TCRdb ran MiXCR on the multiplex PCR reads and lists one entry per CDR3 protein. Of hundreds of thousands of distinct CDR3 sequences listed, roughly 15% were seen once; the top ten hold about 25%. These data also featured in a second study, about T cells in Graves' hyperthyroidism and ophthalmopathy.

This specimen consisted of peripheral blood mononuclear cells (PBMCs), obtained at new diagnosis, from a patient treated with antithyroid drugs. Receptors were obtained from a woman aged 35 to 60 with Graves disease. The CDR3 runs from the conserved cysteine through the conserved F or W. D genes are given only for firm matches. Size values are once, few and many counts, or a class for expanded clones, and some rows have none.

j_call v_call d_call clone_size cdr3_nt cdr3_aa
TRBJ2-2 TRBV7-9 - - TGTGCCTCAGCCCAGATGGGGGCCGGGGAGCTGTTTTTT CASAQMGAGELFF
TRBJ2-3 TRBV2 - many TGTGCCAGCACCTTCTCGACTCTAGGAGATACGCAGTATTTT CASTFSTLGDTQYF
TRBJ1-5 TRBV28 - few TGTGCCAGCAATGGGGATCAGCCCCAGCATTTT CASNGDQPQHF
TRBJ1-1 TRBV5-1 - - TGCGCCAACAGCTTGGACGCGACAGGTGGGGGGGAAGCTTTCTTT CANSLDATGGGEAFF
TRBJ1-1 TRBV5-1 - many TGTGCCAGCAGCTTAGCGACATACACTGAAGCTTTCTTT CASSLATYTEAFF
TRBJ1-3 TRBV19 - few TGTGCCAGTAGGATGGGATCTACCCACTCTGGAAACACCATATATTTT CASRMGSTHSGNTIYF
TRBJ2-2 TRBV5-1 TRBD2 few TGCGCCAGCAGCCATTCTAGCGGGGGATATAACACCGGGGAGCTGTTTTTT CASSHSSGGYNTGELFF
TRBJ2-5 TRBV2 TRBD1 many TGTGCCAGCAGCCTTGGGACAGAAGAGACCCAGTACTTC CASSLGTEETQYF
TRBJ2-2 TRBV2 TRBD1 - TGTGCCAGCAATCCGGACAGGGTCGGGACCGGGGAGCTGTTTTTT CASNPDRVGTGELFF
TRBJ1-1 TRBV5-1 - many TGCGCCAGCAGCCCCAGGGGTCCCATTACTGAAGCTTTCTTT CASSPRGPITEAFF
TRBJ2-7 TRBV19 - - TGTGCCAGTAACGAAGGAGAGGAGCAGTACTTC CASNEGEEQYF
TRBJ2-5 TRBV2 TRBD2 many TGTGCCAGCAGTGAAGGGACTAGCGCGAAGACCCAGTACTTC CASSEGTSAKTQYF
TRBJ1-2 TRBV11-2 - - TGTGCCAGCAGCTTGGAGGGGGGGACAAATGGCTACACCTTC CASSLEGGTNGYTF
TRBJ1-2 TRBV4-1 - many TGCGCCAGCAGCCAAGACTTAAGGGTCTCCTATGGCTACACCTTC CASSQDLRVSYGYTF